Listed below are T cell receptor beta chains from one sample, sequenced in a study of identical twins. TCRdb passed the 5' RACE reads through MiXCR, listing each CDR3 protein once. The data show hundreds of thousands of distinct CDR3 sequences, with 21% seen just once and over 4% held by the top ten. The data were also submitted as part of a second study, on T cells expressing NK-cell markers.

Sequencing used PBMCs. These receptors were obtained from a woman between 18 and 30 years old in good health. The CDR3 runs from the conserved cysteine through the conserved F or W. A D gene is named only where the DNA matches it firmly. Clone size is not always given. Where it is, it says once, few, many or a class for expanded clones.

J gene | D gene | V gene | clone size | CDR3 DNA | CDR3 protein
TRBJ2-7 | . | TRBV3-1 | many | TGTGCCAGCAGCCAAGTTTACGAGCAGTACTTC | CASSQVYEQYF
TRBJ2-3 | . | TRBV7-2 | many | TGTGCCAGCAGCTTAGCGTGGGGTACAGATACGCAGTATTTT | CASSLAWGTDTQYF
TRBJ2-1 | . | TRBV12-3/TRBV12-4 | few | TGTGCCAGCAGATATAGGGACCCCCGGGCGGGCAATGAGCAGTTCTTC | CASRYRDPRAGNEQFF
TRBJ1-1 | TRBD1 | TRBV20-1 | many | TGCAGTGCTTCCCCAGGACAGGGGGCGTCTGAAGCTTTCTTT | CSASPGQGASEAFF
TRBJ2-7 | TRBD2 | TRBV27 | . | TGTGCCAGCAGGGGGACTAGCCTTCACGAGCAGTACTTC | CASRGTSLHEQYF
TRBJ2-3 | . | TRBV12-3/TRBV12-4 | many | TGTGCCAGCAATCCGACAGGCACAGATACGCAGTATTTT | CASNPTGTDTQYF
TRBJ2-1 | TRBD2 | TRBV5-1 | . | TGCGCCACCAGAGGGACTAGCGGCAACAATGAGCAGTTCTTC | CATRGTSGNNEQFF
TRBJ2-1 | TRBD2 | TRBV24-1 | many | TGTGCCACCAGTGATGGCCTAGCGGGGTACAATGAGCAGTTCTTC | CATSDGLAGYNEQFF
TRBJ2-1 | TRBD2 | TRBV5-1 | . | TGCGCCAGCAGCTTGGCAGCGGGGAGTCACAATGAGCAGTTCTTC | CASSLAAGSHNEQFF
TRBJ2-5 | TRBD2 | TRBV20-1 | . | TGCAGTGCTAGAGGTTGGCTAGCGGGGGAGGAGACCCAGTACTTC | CSARGWLAGEETQYF
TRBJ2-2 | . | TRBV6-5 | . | TGTGCCAGCACCGAGGGGGGGAGGGAGCTGTTTTTT | CASTEGGRELFF
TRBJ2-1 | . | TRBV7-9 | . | TGTGCCAGCAGCGCCGGGACCGATTCTTATAACAATGAGCAGTTCTTC | CASSAGTDSYNNEQFF
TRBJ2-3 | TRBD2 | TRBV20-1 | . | TGCAGTGCTATTACTCTAGCGGGAGGGGTCAGGGCAGATACGCAGTATTTT | CSAITLAGGVRADTQYF
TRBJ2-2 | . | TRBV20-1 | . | TGCAGTGCTCCCTTGGGGGTAGAGTCCGGGGAGCTGTTTTTT | CSAPLGVESGELFF
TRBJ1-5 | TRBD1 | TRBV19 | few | TGTGCCAGTAGTCCAGACAGGGGTTATGGCAATCAGCCCCAGCATTTT | CASSPDRGYGNQPQHF
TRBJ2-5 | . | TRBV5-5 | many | TGTGCCAGCAGCTTGCAGACGACCCAGTACTTC | CASSLQTTQYF
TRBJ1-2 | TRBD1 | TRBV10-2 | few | TGCGCCAGTCTCCGGGACAGGTTCTATGGCTACACCTTC | CASLRDRFYGYTF
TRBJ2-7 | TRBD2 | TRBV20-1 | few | TGCAGTGCCGCCCTGGGGCGGGGGGGGTTTCGTCCCTACGAGCAGTACTTC | CSAALGRGGFRPYEQYF